This section outlines one T cell receptor (beta chain) sequence together with its context. Original processing methods: Reference gene primers were amplified, and this amplification served to estimate nucleated cell counts. The table came from immunoSEQ multiplex PCR; TCRdb's copy has only in-frame clones and leaves some out. D and trimming were read from the DNA, whereas the V and J calls and clone size are those reported in that table. The data show about 220,000 clones, roughly 82% seen once. The data stem from a study of blood T cell repertoires in COVID-19. This CDR3 contains 16 residues. Germline CDR1 is SGHTA and CDR2 is FQGNSA. V gave up 5 bases and J gave up 3 bases, with 14 bases separating them.

The specimen was peripheral blood. The chain combines TRBV7-2 with TRBJ1-6; D remains unclear. This clonotype was obtained from a man aged 50 to 60 with active or convalescent COVID-19. The CDR3, as DNA: TGTGCCAGCAGCCCGCGGACGGACTACTATAATTCACCCCTCCACTTT. The encoded protein is CASSPRTDYYNSPLHF.